Below, 11 T cell receptor beta chains from the same sample are listed, as sequenced in a study of shared clonotypes between healthy human individuals. The table came from immunoSEQ multiplex PCR; TCRdb's copy has only in-frame clones and leaves some out. The sample includes some 2,100,000 clones, approximately 94% of them seen just once. It was CD45RO-negative cells, positively selected for CCR7, that made up naive CD8 cells, with terminally differentiated effector memory CD45RA+ cells excluded. The sequencing input was naive CD8+ T cells from PBMCs. All receptors come from a man between 18 and 35 years old in good health. Some clones in this sample may be carry-over from other donors' samples.

The chain carries TRBV25-1 and TRBJ2-5, with 9 positions matching TRBD1. The J call is doubtful: the DNA matches TRBJ2-7 better. The V gene's germline CDR1 is MGHDK and CDR2 SYGVNS. This CDR3 has 14 amino acids. In DNA form, the CDR3 reads TGTGCCAGCAGGGGGGGGACAGGGTTGGACGAGCAGTACTTC. Translating it yields CASRGGTGLDEQYF.

The gene calls are TRBV9 and TRBJ2-1; D may be TRBD1 (7 bases). V was shortened by 3 bases and J by 12 bases, with 13 bases between the two germline ends. The germline gives CDR1 SGDLS, CDR2 YYNGEE. The CDR3 runs to 12 residues. This CDR3 is CASSGQGGWQFF. For the CDR3, the DNA is TGTGCCAGCAGCGGCCAGGGGGGATGGCAGTTCTTC.

A note on this clone: This sample includes further DNA sequences coding for the same CDR3. The chain uses TRBV6-6 and TRBJ1-2, with a weak D call TRBD1 (6 bases). CDR1 is MNHNY and CDR2 is SVGAGI in the germline V gene (reference sequence). This CDR3 region has 13 residues. Trimming left V 2 bases short and J 6 bases short, with 10 bases between. DNA for the CDR3: TGTGCCAGCAGTTACGGGGGGCTCGATGGCTACACCTTC. This gives the protein CASSYGGLDGYTF.

V gene TRBV6-1 combines with J gene TRBJ2-1, with 8 nucleotides matching TRBD1. V lost 4 bases, J lost 0 bases, and 2 bases stayed unmatched. There are 15 residues in the CDR3. Per germline, CDR1 MNHNS and CDR2 SASEGT. CDR3 sequence (DNA): TGTGCCAGCAGTGGAGGACAGGGCTCCTACAATGAGCAGTTCTTC. This translates into CASSGGQGSYNEQFF.

This sequence joins TRBV5-1 and TRBJ2-1, with D maybe TRBD2 (5 bases). Trimming left V 0 bases short and J 0 bases short, with 13 bases between. The CDR3 has 17 amino acids. Germline CDR1 reads SGHRS; CDR2 reads YFSETQ. CDR3 amino acids: CASSLVGLLNSYNEQFF. The CDR3, as DNA: TGCGCCAGCAGCTTGGTAGGACTTCTTAACTCCTACAATGAGCAGTTCTTC.

The J gene is TRBJ2-7, the V gene TRBV7-9; 7 positions match TRBD2. Looked up from germline, CDR1 is SEHNR and CDR2 is FQNEAQ (reference sequence). This CDR3 has 15 amino acids. The J segment lost 2 bases and the V segment lost 4 bases, leaving 8 bases of the junction unmatched. CDR3 protein: CASSSALASPYEQYF. Here the CDR3 DNA reads TGTGCCAGCAGCTCCGCACTAGCGTCGCCCTACGAGCAGTACTTC.

This clone was observed a few times. This chain joins TRBV10-3 and TRBJ1-1; D unresolved. CDR1 ENHRY and CDR2 SYGVKD come from the germline V gene. V lost 9 bases and J 1 base, leaving 12 bases between the germline ends. CDR3 length equals 13 residues. Written as DNA, the CDR3 is TGTGCCATATCTTCGGTAGCGAACACTGAAGCTTTCTTT. This codes for CAISSVANTEAFF.

The gene calls are TRBV4-1 and TRBJ2-1; D perhaps matches TRBD2 (6 bases). Trimming removed 7 bases from V and 4 bases from J, with 14 bases in between. The CDR3 length is 14 residues. Germline V gene data show CDR1 as MGHRA and CDR2 as YSYEKL. CDR3 protein: CASTPALAYNEQFF. The CDR3 nucleotides read TGCGCCAGCACCCCGGCCCTAGCGTACAATGAGCAGTTCTTC.

In the case of this clone: Other DNA sequences of this sample code for an identical CDR3. The V gene is TRBV27, the J gene TRBJ2-7; D possibly uses TRBD1 or TRBD2 (5 bases each). Germline CDR1 is MNHEY and CDR2 is SMNVEV (reference sequence). Between the trimmed V and J ends, which lost 5 bases and 2 bases, there was a span of 10 bases. CDR3 length: 13 amino acids. In DNA form, the CDR3 reads TGTGCCAGCAGTGGGGGTCTTACCTACGAGCAGTACTTC. Protein sequence: CASSGGLTYEQYF.

The chain couples TRBV18 to TRBJ2-3; 7 nucleotides match TRBD1. Germline CDR1 reads KGHSH; CDR2 reads LQKENI. The CDR3 covers 15 residues. The junction had 12 bases not matched to a gene; V was cut back by 5 bases and J by 7 bases. The CDR3: CASSDDRAQANTQYF. The CDR3 DNA follows: TGTGCCAGCTCAGATGACAGGGCACAAGCCAATACGCAGTATTTT.

The CDR3 loop is CASSPIETDTQYF. CDR3 coding DNA: TGTGCCAGCAGCCCGATCGAAACAGATACGCAGTATTTT. This chain uses TRBV6-1 with TRBJ2-3; no reliable D call. This CDR3 has 13 amino acids. Trimming shortened V by 6 bases and J by 3 bases, and 10 bases separated the two germline ends. CDR1 is MNHNS and CDR2 is SASEGT in the germline V gene.